The clone carrying this T cell receptor (beta chain) was seen a few times. Its antigen is still unknown. The data belong to a study of molecular identifiers for immune sequencing clone quantification. Naive CD8 libraries came from around 20,000 to 990,000 sorted cells with 10%, 30% or 50% RNA. Naive CD8 T cell sorting was performed on the CD8+CD4-CCR7+CD45RA+ phenotype. Study-wide findings and caveats: Clones above 20 RNA copies contained over 97% of effector molecules and under 1% of naive molecules.

It was with previously described methods and listed TCR primers that bulk TCR libraries were made. TCRdb used MiXCR to reprocess the PCR reads, holding one entry per CDR3 protein. Here the sample spans approximately 97,000 distinct CDR3 sequences, approximately 24% being singletons. The sample was naive CD8+ T cells from blood, with Jurkat cell RNA spiked in. Subset: FACS-sorted CD8+CD4-CCR7+CD45RA+ naive T cells. This sequence originates from a human donor in good health. Some libraries in this study had Jurkat cell RNA spiked in.

CDR3 bases: TGTGCCAGCAGCCCGGGGATGGCGGGAGTCGGCCTTGCAGATACGCAGTATTTT. Amino acids: CASSPGMAGVGLADTQYF. This chain uses TRBV5-5 with TRBJ2-3, with 7 bases lining up with TRBD2. Germline CDR1 and CDR2: SGHKS and YYEKEE (reference sequence). Trimming at V came to 4 bases and at J to 4 bases, leaving 18 bases not matched to a gene. The CDR3 sequence is 18 residues long. Using reference TRBV5-5 and TRBJ2-3 for the parts outside the CDR3, the full variable domain is DAGVTQSPTHLIKTRGQQVTLRCSPISGHKSVSWYQQVLGQGPQFIFQYYEKEERGRGNFPDRFSARQFPNYSSELNVNALLLGDSALYLCASSPGMAGVGLADTQYFGPGTRLTVL.